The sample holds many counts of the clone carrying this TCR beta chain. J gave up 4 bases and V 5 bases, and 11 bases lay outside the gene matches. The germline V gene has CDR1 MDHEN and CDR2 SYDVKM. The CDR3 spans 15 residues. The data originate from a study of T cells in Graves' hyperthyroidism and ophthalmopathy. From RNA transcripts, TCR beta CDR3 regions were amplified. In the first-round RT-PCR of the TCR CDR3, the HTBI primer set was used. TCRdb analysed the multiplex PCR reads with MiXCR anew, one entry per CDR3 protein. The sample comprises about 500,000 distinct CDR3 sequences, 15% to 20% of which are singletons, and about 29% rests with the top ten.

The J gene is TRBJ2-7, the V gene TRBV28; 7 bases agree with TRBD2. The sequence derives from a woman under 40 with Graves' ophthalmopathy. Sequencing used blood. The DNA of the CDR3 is TGTGCCAGCAGTATCTTAGCGGGTAGATCTTACGAGCAGTACTTC. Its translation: CASSILAGRSYEQYF.